The T cell receptor beta chain described here comes from a study of blood T cells in healthy people across ages. Samples each yielded at least 6 micrograms of total RNA. The germline V gene has CDR1 LNHNV and CDR2 YYDKDF (reference sequence). CDR3 length equals 15 residues. Deletions cut 0 bases from V and 5 bases from J, with 13 bases between. Next came a second PCR, run for about 7 to 12 cycles, which used a sample-barcoded 5' primer along with a J-beta primer mix. TCRdb re-analysed the 5' RACE reads in MiXCR, keeping a single row per CDR3 protein. Among around 690,000 distinct CDR3 sequences, about 53% were seen once, and the ten largest hold 35% to 40%.

The sequence was collected from a man aged 55 to 70 in good health. The chain employs TRBV15 and TRBJ2-5; D unresolved. The sample consisted of blood. CDR3 nucleotides: TGTGCCACCAGCAGAGATGTAGGGTCTCGGGAGACCCAGTACTTC. Translating gives CATSRDVGSRETQYF. The whole variable domain, filled in from reference TRBV15 and TRBJ2-5, reads DAMVIQNPRYQVTQFGKPVTLSCSQTLNHNVMYWYQQKSSQAPKLLFHYYDKDFNNEADTPDNFQSRRPNTSFCFLDIRSPGLGDTAMYLCATSRDVGSRETQYFGPGTRLLVL.